Detailed here is one T cell receptor beta chain. Its target is not known. Germline CDR1 reads SGHRS; CDR2 reads YFSETQ. The CDR3 has 15 amino acids. The trim removed 4 bases at V and 7 bases at J, leaving 10 bases unmatched. This sample was taken from a study of cytomegalovirus exposure and HLA in healthy donors. Study findings and constraints: Accurate predictions that matched the HLA-A and HLA-B alleles of most subjects were reportedly made from TCR beta sequences. Follow-up analysis later connected one missense variant in DCLRE1C with trimming of TCR beta V- and J-genes. Specific recognition of CMV antigens was confirmed in vitro for a few chains (all CMV-associated).

PCR used 60 Vbeta primers and 13 Jbeta primers. This table comes from immunoSEQ multiplex PCR, and its TCRdb copy is limited to in-frame clones, with some not included. The repertoire holds 87,000 or so clones, around 64% seen once, with about 3.5% in the top ten. The sample was PBMCs. V gene TRBV5-1 combines with J gene TRBJ2-3, with 9 bases lining up with TRBD1. This TCR came from a man between 60 and 75 years old in good health and CMV-seronegative. The CDR3 nucleotides are TGCGCCAGCAGCACCGGAGGACAGGGGTCAAATACGCAGTATTTT. This gives the protein CASSTGGQGSNTQYF.